This TCR beta chain was identified during a study of T cells in localized non-small cell lung cancer. This CDR3 comprises 15 residues. V was pared by 0 bases and J by 0 bases, with 4 bases between. Germline V gives CDR1 SGHRS, CDR2 YFSETQ. Findings and limits, study-wide: Highest T cell clonality was seen in uninvolved adjacent lung, surpassing that measured in tumor.

Assay used: immunoSEQ multiplex PCR; TCRdb lists only in-frame clones, some missing. In the table there are about 36,000 clones, approximately 92% of which are singletons. Worth noting for this clone: Its antigen is undetermined.

The chain employs TRBV5-1 and TRBJ2-6, with D uncertain. This TCR came from a female donor over 55 with stage I lung adenocarcinoma. Sequenced material: peripheral blood, taken before any cancer treatment. This CDR3 reads CASSLADSGANVLTF. CDR3 DNA sequence: TGCGCCAGCAGCTTGGCGGACTCTGGGGCCAACGTCCTGACTTTC. The variable domain in full, with the rest retrieved from reference TRBV5-1 and TRBJ2-6, is KAGVTQTPRYLIKTRGQQVTLSCSPISGHRSVSWYQQTPGQGLQFLFEYFSETQRNKGNFPGRFSGRQFSNSRSEMNVSTLELGDSALYLCASSLADSGANVLTFGAGSRLTVL.